Reported below is one TCR beta chain. Its target is unknown. The TCR beta cDNA libraries contained unique molecular identifiers. In TCRdb, the PCR reads were re-called with MiXCR into one record per CDR3 protein. The table has fewer than 700,000 distinct CDR3 sequences, around 40% seen once; the top ten hold around 1.7%. These data are taken from a study of post-analysis software for immune sequencing data. The study's findings and limits: There were four or five TRBV segments more frequent in patients than controls, and TRBV5-6, TRBV5-1 and TRBV20-1 were among them.

Trimming removed 3 bases at V and 9 bases at J, with 13 bases between. In germline, CDR1 is SGHRS, CDR2 YFSETQ. The CDR3 sequence is 13 residues long. This clonotype was obtained from a girl aged 5 to 17 with multiple sclerosis. The chain links TRBV5-1 to TRBJ2-1; D may be TRBD2 (6 bases). Sequencing was performed on blood. Here the CDR3 DNA reads TGCGCCAGCAGCTCGGGAGCGAGGGCTGAGCAGTTCTTC. Its translation: CASSSGARAEQFF.